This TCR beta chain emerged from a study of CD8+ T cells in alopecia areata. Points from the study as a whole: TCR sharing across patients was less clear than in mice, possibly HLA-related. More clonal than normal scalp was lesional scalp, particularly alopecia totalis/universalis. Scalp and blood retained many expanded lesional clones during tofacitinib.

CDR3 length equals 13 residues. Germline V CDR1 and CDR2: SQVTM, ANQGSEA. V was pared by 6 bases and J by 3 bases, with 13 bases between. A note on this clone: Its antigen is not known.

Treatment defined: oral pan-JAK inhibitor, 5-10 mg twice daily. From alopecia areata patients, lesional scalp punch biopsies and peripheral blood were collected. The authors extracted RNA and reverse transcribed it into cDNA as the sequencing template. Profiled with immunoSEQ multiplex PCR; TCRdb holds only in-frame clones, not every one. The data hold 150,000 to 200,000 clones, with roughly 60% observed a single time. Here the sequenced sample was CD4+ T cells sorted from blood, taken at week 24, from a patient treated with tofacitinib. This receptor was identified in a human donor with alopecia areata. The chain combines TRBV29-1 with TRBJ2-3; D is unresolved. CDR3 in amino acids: CSVNTLGTDTQYF. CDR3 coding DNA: TGCAGCGTAAACACCCTGGGGACAGATACGCAGTATTTT.